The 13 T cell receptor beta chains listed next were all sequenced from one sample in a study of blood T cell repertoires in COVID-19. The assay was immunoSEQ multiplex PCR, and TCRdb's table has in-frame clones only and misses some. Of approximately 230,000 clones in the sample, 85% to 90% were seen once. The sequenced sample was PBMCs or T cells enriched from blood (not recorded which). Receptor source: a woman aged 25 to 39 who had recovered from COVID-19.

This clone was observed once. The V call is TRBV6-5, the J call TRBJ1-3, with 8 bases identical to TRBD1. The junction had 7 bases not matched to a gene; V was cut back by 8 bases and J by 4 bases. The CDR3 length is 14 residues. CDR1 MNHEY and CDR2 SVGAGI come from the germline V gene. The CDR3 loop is CASLSGTGGNTIYF. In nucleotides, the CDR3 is TGTGCCAGCCTATCCGGGACAGGAGGAAACACCATATATTTT.

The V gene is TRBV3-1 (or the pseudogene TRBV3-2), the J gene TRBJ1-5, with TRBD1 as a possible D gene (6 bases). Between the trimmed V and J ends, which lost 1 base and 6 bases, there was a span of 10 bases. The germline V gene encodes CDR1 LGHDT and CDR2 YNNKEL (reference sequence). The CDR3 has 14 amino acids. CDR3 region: CASSQVRGGQPQHF. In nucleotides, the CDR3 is TGTGCCAGCAGCCAAGTCAGGGGCGGTCAGCCCCAGCATTTT.

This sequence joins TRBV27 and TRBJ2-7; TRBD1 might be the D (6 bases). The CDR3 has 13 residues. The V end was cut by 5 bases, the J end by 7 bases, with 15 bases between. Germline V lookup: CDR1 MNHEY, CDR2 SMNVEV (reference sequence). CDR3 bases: TGTGCCAGCAGTCCCTACAGGGTGGGTGAGCAGTACTTC. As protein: CASSPYRVGEQYF.

The CDR3 spells CAWAGTGGYNEQFF. CDR3 coding DNA: TGTGCCTGGGCCGGGACAGGGGGCTACAATGAGCAGTTCTTC. V gene TRBV30 combines with J gene TRBJ2-1; 11 bases match TRBD1. CDR3 size: 14 residues. Germline CDR1 is GTSNPN and CDR2 is SVGIG (reference sequence). Germline trimming cut 5 bases from V and 3 bases from J; bases unmatched to any gene: 3.

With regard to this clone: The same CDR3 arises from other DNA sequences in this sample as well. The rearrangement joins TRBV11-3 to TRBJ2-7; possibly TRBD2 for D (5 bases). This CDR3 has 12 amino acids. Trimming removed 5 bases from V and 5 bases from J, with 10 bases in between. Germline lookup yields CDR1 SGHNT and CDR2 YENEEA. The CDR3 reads CASSLGGNEQYF. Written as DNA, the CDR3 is TGTGCCAGCAGCCTCGGAGGCAACGAGCAGTACTTC.

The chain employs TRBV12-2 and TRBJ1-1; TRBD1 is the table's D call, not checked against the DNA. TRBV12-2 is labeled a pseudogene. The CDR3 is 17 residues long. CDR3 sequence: CASRLARGQRLNTEAFF. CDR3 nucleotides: TGTGCAAGTCGCTTAGCGAGGGGGCAACGATTGAACACTGAAGCTTTCTTT.

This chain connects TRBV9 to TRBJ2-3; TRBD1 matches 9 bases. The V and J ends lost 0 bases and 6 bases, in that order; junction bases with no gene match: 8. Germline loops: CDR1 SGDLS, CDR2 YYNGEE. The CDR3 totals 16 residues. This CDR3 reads CASSVAGGQGVDTQYF. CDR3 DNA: TGTGCCAGCAGCGTAGCTGGGGGACAGGGTGTGGATACGCAGTATTTT. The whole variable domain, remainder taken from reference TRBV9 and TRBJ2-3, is DSGVTQTPKHLITATGQRVTLRCSPRSGDLSVYWYQQSLDQGLQFLIQYYNGEERAKGNILERFSAQQFPDLHSELNLSSLELGDSALYFCASSVAGGQGVDTQYFGPGTRLTVL.

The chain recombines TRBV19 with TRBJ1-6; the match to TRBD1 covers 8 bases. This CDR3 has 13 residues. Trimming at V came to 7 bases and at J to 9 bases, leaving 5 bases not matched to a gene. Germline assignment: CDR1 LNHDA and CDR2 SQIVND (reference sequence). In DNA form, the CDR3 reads TGTGCCAGTAAAGGGACAGGCCTTTCACCCCTCCACTTT. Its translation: CASKGTGLSPLHF.

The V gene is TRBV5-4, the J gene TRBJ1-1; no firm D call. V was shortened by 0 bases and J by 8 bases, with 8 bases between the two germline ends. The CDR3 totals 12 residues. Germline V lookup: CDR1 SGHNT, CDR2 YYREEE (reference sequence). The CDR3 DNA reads TGTGCCAGCAGCTTGGGGGCAGGAGAAGCTTTCTTT. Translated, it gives CASSLGAGEAFF.

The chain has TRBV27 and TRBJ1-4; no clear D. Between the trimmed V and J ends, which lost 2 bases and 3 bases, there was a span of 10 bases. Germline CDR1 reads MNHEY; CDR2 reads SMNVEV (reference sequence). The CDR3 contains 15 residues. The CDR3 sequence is CASSLGGLPNEKLFF. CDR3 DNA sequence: TGTGCCAGCAGTTTAGGAGGGCTCCCTAATGAAAAACTGTTTTTT.

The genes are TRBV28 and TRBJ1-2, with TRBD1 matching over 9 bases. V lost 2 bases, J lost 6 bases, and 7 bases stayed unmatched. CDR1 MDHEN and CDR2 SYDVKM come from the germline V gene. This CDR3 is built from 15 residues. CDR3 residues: CASSLTGGQGNGYTF. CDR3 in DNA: TGTGCCAGCAGTTTAACCGGGGGACAGGGAAATGGCTACACCTTC.

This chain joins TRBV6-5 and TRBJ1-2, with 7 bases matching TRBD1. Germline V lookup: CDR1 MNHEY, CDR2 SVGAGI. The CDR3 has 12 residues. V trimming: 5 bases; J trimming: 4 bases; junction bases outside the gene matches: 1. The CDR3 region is CASSRDSYGYTF. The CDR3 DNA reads TGTGCCAGCAGTAGGGACAGCTATGGCTACACCTTC.

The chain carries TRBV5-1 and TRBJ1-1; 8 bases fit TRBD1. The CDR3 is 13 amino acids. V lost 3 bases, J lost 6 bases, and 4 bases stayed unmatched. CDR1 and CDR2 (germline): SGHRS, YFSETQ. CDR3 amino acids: CASSYGQGPEAFF. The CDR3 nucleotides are TGCGCCAGCAGCTATGGACAGGGACCTGAAGCTTTCTTT.